This TCR beta chain emerged from a study of CD8 T cells in ankylosing spondylitis. The CDR3 totals 15 residues. V lost 3 bases and J lost 5; bases outside the gene matches: 10. Germline V CDR1 and CDR2: DFQATT, SNEGSKA (reference sequence). In making TCR beta libraries, quantitative 5'-RACE with molecular barcodes was used. A single record per CDR3 protein comes from TCRdb applying MiXCR to the 5' RACE reads. The sample has around 770,000 distinct CDR3 sequences, 15% to 20% seen once. Whole-study results and caveats: Disease-linked clones had a CD8+ phenotype and relatively low frequency in peripheral blood. Past studies reported some motif variants in reactive arthritis synovial fluid and blood. Blood from ankylosing spondylitis patients appeared to carry a characteristic roughly eight-variant TCR beta motif. The authors reported significant enrichment of disease-linked clones in matched ankylosing spondylitis synovial fluid.

This clonotype turned up a few times. Antigen unknown. The sample was blood, either unsorted or a sorted T cell fraction (not recorded which). The chain couples TRBV20-1 to TRBJ2-3; the match to TRBD2 covers 8 bases. The sequence was collected from a male donor with ankylosing spondylitis. CDR3 sequence reads: CSARVLAGHQDTQYF. CDR3 DNA: TGCAGTGCTAGGGTGCTAGCGGGTCACCAAGATACGCAGTATTTT.